The 6 T cell receptor beta chains below come from one sample, sequenced in a study of blood T cell repertoires in COVID-19. Data came from immunoSEQ multiplex PCR; TCRdb stores just in-frame clones and leaves some out. The repertoire holds a few hundred thousand clones, with over 75% as singletons. The sample consisted of peripheral blood. The source is a human donor with COVID-19, enrolled during active disease. The donor label of this sample is uncertain.

The chain joins TRBV28 to TRBJ2-7; 8 bases agree with TRBD1. The CDR3 contains 13 residues. V dropped 7 bases and J dropped 5; count of bases not matched to a gene: 7. Germline V CDR1 and CDR2: MDHEN, SYDVKM. CDR3 coding DNA: TGTGCCAGCACGACCTCAGGGGGCGACGAGCAGTACTTC. Translated, it gives CASTTSGGDEQYF.

The rearrangement links TRBV11-2 to TRBJ1-6; 9 bases map to TRBD1. Germline trimming cut 5 bases from V and 13 bases from J; bases unmatched to any gene: 9. This CDR3 is built from 14 residues. From germline, CDR1 is SGHAT and CDR2 FQNNGV. In DNA form, the CDR3 reads TGTGCCAGCAGCCCTGGGACCGGGACAGGGCCCCTCCACTTT. It is translated as CASSPGTGTGPLHF.

The chain joins TRBV19 to TRBJ1-1, with 11 bases that match TRBD1. Germline trimming cut 2 bases from V and 8 bases from J; bases unmatched to any gene: 4. Germline CDR1 LNHDA, CDR2 SQIVND (reference sequence). The CDR3 covers 14 residues. In DNA form, the CDR3 reads TGTGCCAGTAGTATATGGGACAGGGGGGGCGAAGCTTTCTTT. Translation: CASSIWDRGGEAFF.

The sample holds a few counts of this clone. The rearrangement uses TRBV5-6 and TRBJ1-1, with TRBD1 identical over 7 bases. This CDR3 comprises 15 residues. Looked up from germline, CDR1 is SGHDT and CDR2 is YYEEEE. With V trimmed by 3 bases and J by 3 bases, 8 bases remained unmatched. CDR3 coding DNA: TGTGCCAGCAGCTCCCCGCAGGGGGAGTACACTGAAGCTTTCTTT. Its translation is CASSSPQGEYTEAFF.

The genes are TRBV12-3 or TRBV12-4 and TRBJ1-1, with 8 nucleotides matching TRBD1. This CDR3 spans 13 amino acids. V lost 1 base and J lost 6; bases outside the gene matches: 1. CDR3 coding DNA: TGTGCCAGCAGTTTAGGACAGGGGTCTGAAGCTTTCTTT. It encodes CASSLGQGSEAFF.

CDR3 bases: TGTGCCAGCAGTGGCCCTGGACAGAAGTATAGCAATCAGCCCCAGCATTTT. Amino acids: CASSGPGQKYSNQPQHF. The rearrangement links TRBV25-1 to TRBJ1-5; possibly TRBD1 for D (6 bases). Trimming shortened V by 4 bases and J by 0 bases, and 16 bases separated the two germline ends. The CDR3 sequence is 17 residues long. CDR1 is MGHDK, CDR2 SYGVNS, per germline. Drawing the rest from reference TRBV25-1 and TRBJ1-5, the complete variable domain is EADIYQTPRYLVIGTGKKITLECSQTMGHDKMYWYQQDPGMELHLIHYSYGVNSTEKGDLSSESTVSRIRTEHFPLTLESARPSHTSQYLCASSGPGQKYSNQPQHFGDGTRLSIL.